This T cell receptor (beta chain) was observed in a study of shared clonotypes between healthy human individuals. About the research overall: The composition of the donors was a couple of women and a few men aged 18 to 49. Per-donor plates numbered three CD4 naive, three CD4 memory, two CD8 naive and one CD8 memory.

The assay ran at deep level. Original processing notes: Filtering differed for immunoSEQ, which gave only junction sequences without quality scores. Using immunoSEQ multiplex PCR, the repertoire was profiled, and TCRdb retains in-frame clones only, with some absent. V, J and clone size are those of that table, while D and trimming were read from the DNA. The repertoire has approximately 2.5 million clones, approximately 93% of them found once; the top ten carry roughly 0.39%. This TCR was recovered from a man aged 18 to 30 in good health. Some clones in this sample may be carry-over from other donors' samples. The sequenced sample consisted of naive CD4+ T cells from PBMCs. Indicated subset: CD45RA+ positively selected.

The CDR3 protein is CASKPIPNSGGELFF. For the CDR3, the DNA is TGTGCCAGCAAACCCATCCCGAACTCGGGCGGGGAGCTGTTTTTT. The chain employs TRBV6-1 and TRBJ2-2; no firm D call. Looked up from germline, CDR1 is MNHNS and CDR2 is SASEGT. This CDR3 has 15 amino acids. The V end lost 7 bases, the J end lost 7 bases, and 19 bases lay between the germline ends.